This TCR beta chain is drawn from a study of identical twins (TCRdb year 2016). General notes on the study: To test whether fetal clonotypes persist, the study used deep sequencing on TCR alpha and beta repertoires from monozygotic twins, unrelated adults of various ages, and cord blood. To rule out contamination, replicate twin experiments were performed at different times with different library preparation protocols.

From the cysteine up to the phenylalanine, the CDR3 has a length of 14 residues. The CDR3 DNA has 42 bases and is translated from base 1. CDR1 MGHDK and CDR2 SYGVNS are derived from the germline V gene. The trim is 2 bases for V and 2 bases for J, with a gap of 7 bases between the germline ends. As for this clonotype: Its cognate antigen has yet to be identified. No clone much larger than this one lies a single base away; base qualities are absent.

Only healthy Caucasian donors were included. The study at large found these results: Because the same donors could not be followed over many years, the conclusions depended on cross-sectional statistical analysis. Zero-insertion analyses could be partly confounded by invariant T cells such as MAIT and iNKT, though diverse VJ usage argued against such confounding for most clonotypes. A weaker excess of twin sharing was found in beta out-of-frame sequences because the signal-to-noise ratio was lowered by fewer shared sequences. Compared with coincidental sharing between unrelated individuals, out-of-frame TCR alpha sequences shared between twins showed an excess of sequences with low generation probability. Fewer insertions were carried by abundant cord blood beta clonotypes, a similar but weaker trend appeared in young adult naive repertoires, and no such trend appeared in memory repertoires. Recombination models systematically underestimated out-of-frame TCR alpha sharing in monozygotic twins but agreed with sharing between unrelated individuals.

The receptor library was made with 5' RACE. These reads were obtained on an Illumina HiSeq 2000. A universal primer binding site was introduced by template switching, and a unique molecular identifier was present in the final cDNA, enabling accurate counting of TCR cDNA molecules. Specific primers in the conserved constant-segment region were used to synthesize first-strand cDNA for TCR alpha and beta chains. To control for contamination, every cDNA library was double barcoded, receiving both a SMART-Mk sample barcode and Illumina barcodes. TruSeq adapter sequences along with Illumina sample barcodes were introduced in two successive PCR steps. The Illumina HiSeq platform was used with custom primers to sequence TCR alpha and beta cDNA libraries. As for how the authors treated the data: MiGEC processed the raw reads to extract unique molecular identifiers, while MiXCR was used to determine the CDR3 positions. For each individual, recombination models were inferred using an EM algorithm with the repgenHMM and IGoR tools. The tcR package in R was used for shared clonotype analysis, with sharing normalized by the product of cloneset sizes. To study raw recombination without the effects of thymic and clonal selection, out-of-frame nonproductive sequences were analyzed. TCRdb took the public reads, trimmed them with fastp at Q25, ran MiXCR for clone calling and kept in-frame beta chains. Records with the same CDR3 protein are collapsed into one entry carrying the most frequent genes and DNA. The V and J calls here are based on TCRdb, not the publication. This sample holds more than 1.5 million distinct CDR3 sequences; under 35% were observed only once. Of the sample, about 0.3% is held by the ten largest clones.

The sequenced material came from cord blood. Recombination joined TRBV25-1 with TRBJ1-5; the D region possibly corresponds to TRBD1 (6 bases align). This TCR was sampled from a newborn girl in good health. The nucleotides are TGTGCCAGCAGTGAACGGACAGGCAATCAGCCCCAGCATTTT. This yields the protein CASSERTGNQPQHF.